Presented here are 21 T cell receptor beta chains from one specimen sequenced in a study of shared clonotypes between healthy human individuals. Produced via immunoSEQ multiplex PCR; TCRdb's table is partial and in-frame only. The sample shows around 430,000 clones, roughly three quarters of them seen only once. The sample taken for sequencing was PBMCs. Receptor source: a woman aged 35 to 49 in good health. Some clones in this sample may be carry-over from other donors' samples.

The chain uses TRBV5-1 and TRBJ2-3; possibly TRBD2 for D (5 bases). Germline V gene data show CDR1 as SGHRS and CDR2 as YFSETQ. This CDR3 is built from 14 residues. V lost 7 bases, J lost 5 bases, and 17 bases lay in between. CDR3 bases: TGCGCCAGCGCCCCGGGGAGCGGAATAGATACGCAGTATTTT. Translation gives CASAPGSGIDTQYF.

This clone was detected once. The chain has TRBV5-1 and TRBJ2-7; weak D call: TRBD1 (7 bases). Germline V lookup: CDR1 SGHRS, CDR2 YFSETQ. Trimming pared 0 bases from V and 0 bases from J, leaving 13 bases between. This CDR3 has 16 amino acids. The CDR3 spells CASSLETGDFSYEQYF. The CDR3 DNA sequence: TGCGCCAGCAGCTTGGAAACAGGGGACTTCTCCTACGAGCAGTACTTC.

This clone was counted at least ten times. The chain recombines TRBV30 with TRBJ1-2, with D possibly TRBD1 on 6 matching bases. V was shortened by 4 bases and J by 4 bases, with 25 bases between the two germline ends. CDR1 is GTSNPN, CDR2 SVGIG, per germline (reference sequence). The CDR3 spans 17 residues. As DNA, the CDR3 is TGTGCCTGGATCTCTCCGGGGACCAGGGGTCGGGGCTATGGCTACACCTTC. It yields the protein CAWISPGTRGRGYGYTF.

The rearrangement links TRBV28 to TRBJ2-1; no clear D gene. V was shortened by 2 bases and J by 5 bases, with 10 bases between the two germline ends. Germline V gene lookup returns CDR1 MDHEN and CDR2 SYDVKM. The CDR3 spans 14 residues. CDR3 DNA: TGTGCCAGCAGTTTAGCATCGGCTAACAATGAGCAGTTCTTC. As protein: CASSLASANNEQFF.

The CDR3 nucleotides read TGTGCCAGCTCACCCTCCGTAGCTTTCTACGAGCAGTACTTC. It yields the protein CASSPSVAFYEQYF. The chain is built from TRBV18 and TRBJ2-7; no firm D call. The length of the CDR3 is 14 residues. The germline gives CDR1 KGHSH, CDR2 LQKENI. Trimming shortened V by 3 bases and J by 3 bases, and 12 bases separated the two germline ends.

The chain is built from TRBV5-1 and TRBJ2-1; tentatively, D is TRBD2 (6 bases). There are 17 residues in the CDR3. Germline values: CDR1 SGHRS, CDR2 YFSETQ. V dropped 4 bases and J dropped 0 bases, with 17 bases sitting between them. The CDR3 protein is CASSLPRLESSYNEQFF. The CDR3 DNA reads as TGCGCCAGCAGCCTTCCTAGACTAGAGAGCTCCTACAATGAGCAGTTCTTC.

This chain uses TRBV19 with TRBJ2-3; D may match TRBD1 or TRBD2 (6 bases each). The CDR3 loop spans 17 amino acids. Germline V gene sequence: CDR1 LNHDA, CDR2 SQIVND (reference sequence). V lost 6 bases to trimming and J lost 2 bases, with 21 bases between them. CDR3 amino acids: CASSPGGAGHPTDTQYF. Here the CDR3 DNA reads TGTGCCAGTAGCCCTGGAGGGGCGGGACACCCCACAGATACGCAGTATTTT.

The V call is TRBV27, the J call TRBJ1-1; 9 bases are shared with TRBD1. V trimming: 2 bases; J trimming: 4 bases; junction bases outside the gene matches: 17. Germline V gene lookup returns CDR1 MNHEY and CDR2 SMNVEV (reference sequence). This CDR3 region has 19 residues. The CDR3: CASSLGPLGQGRAGTEAFF. Written as DNA, the CDR3 is TGTGCCAGCAGTTTAGGGCCTCTGGGACAGGGCCGCGCCGGCACTGAAGCTTTCTTT.

CDR3 bases: TGCGCCAGCAGCTTGGGCCTAGCGGGAGGTCTGGAGACCCAGTACTTC. Residues: CASSLGLAGGLETQYF. The rearrangement uses TRBV5-1 and TRBJ2-5; TRBD2 matches 11 bases. The CDR3 runs 16 residues. Germline lookup yields CDR1 SGHRS and CDR2 YFSETQ. The junction had 6 bases not matched to a gene; V was cut back by 0 bases and J by 5 bases.

The J gene is TRBJ2-6, the V gene TRBV2; D call uncertain. Germline assignment: CDR1 SNHLY and CDR2 FYNNEI. CDR3 length: 13 residues. Trimming left V 3 bases short and J 1 base short, with 1 base between. CDR3 in amino acids: CASSDSGANVLTF. CDR3 coding DNA: TGTGCCAGCAGTGATTCTGGGGCCAACGTCCTGACTTTC.

This chain links TRBV27 with TRBJ2-7; unclear D gene. Deletions cut 5 bases from V and 1 base from J, with 15 bases between. The V gene's germline CDR1 is MNHEY and CDR2 SMNVEV (reference sequence). CDR3 length: 15 residues. The CDR3 bases are TGTGCCAGCAGTAAGGGTCCAGACTTATCCTACGAGCAGTACTTC. Translating gives CASSKGPDLSYEQYF.

This clone has just a few counts. V usage is TRBV13 and J usage is TRBJ2-2; a weak D match, TRBD1 (5 bases). Trimming left V 5 bases short and J 6 bases short, with 10 bases between. The CDR3 has 13 residues. Germline V gives CDR1 PRHDT, CDR2 FYEKMQ (reference sequence). This CDR3 is CASSQGVPGELFF. CDR3 coding DNA: TGTGCCAGCAGCCAAGGGGTCCCCGGGGAGCTGTTTTTT.

The rearrangement uses TRBV7-8 and TRBJ2-7; 7 bases align to TRBD1. J lost 3 bases, V lost 5 bases, and 4 bases had no gene match. Germline-derived CDR1 and CDR2 are SGHVS and FQNEAQ. The CDR3 runs 13 residues. CDR3 nucleotide sequence: TGTGCCAGCAGCCTCCGACAGGGCTACGAGCAGTACTTC. Protein: CASSLRQGYEQYF. The whole variable domain, remainder taken from reference TRBV7-8 and TRBJ2-7, is GAGVSQSPRYKVAKRGQDVALRCDPISGHVSLFWYQQALGQGPEFLTYFQNEAQLDKSGLPSDRFFAERPEGSVSTLKIQRTQQEDSAVYLCASSLRQGYEQYFGPGTRLTVT.

This clone has at least ten counts. The chain employs TRBV28 and TRBJ1-5, with a tentative D call TRBD1 (5 bases). Between the trimmed V and J ends, which lost 2 bases and 4 bases, there was a span of 15 bases. The CDR3 runs 16 residues. Per germline, CDR1 MDHEN and CDR2 SYDVKM. The chain's CDR3 is CASSLELGDGNQPQHF. DNA for the CDR3: TGTGCCAGCAGTTTAGAGTTGGGGGACGGTAATCAGCCCCAGCATTTT.

This rearrangement joins TRBV30 to TRBJ1-2; 7 bases are a match to TRBD1. The ends lost 4 bases at V and 7 bases at J; junction bases unmatched: 6. This CDR3 contains 12 residues. From germline, CDR1 is GTSNPN and CDR2 SVGIG (reference sequence). In nucleotides, the CDR3 is TGTGCCTGGACTCCGGACAGGTCTGGCTACACCTTC. Its protein is CAWTPDRSGYTF.

This clone was found once. This chain connects TRBV15 to TRBJ2-5, with D maybe TRBD2 (6 bases). Germline CDR1 is LNHNV and CDR2 is YYDKDF (reference sequence). V gave up 7 bases and J gave up 2 bases, with 17 bases separating them. The CDR3 runs to 15 residues. CDR3 sequence (DNA): TGTGCCACCACACCCGGGACTGCACCACAAGAGACCCAGTACTTC. This translates into CATTPGTAPQETQYF.

This clone appeared a few times. The rearrangement uses TRBV7-8 and TRBJ1-5, with D possibly matching TRBD1 (5 bases). In germline, CDR1 is SGHVS, CDR2 FQNEAQ. Trimming took off 5 bases at V and 0 bases at J, with 11 bases between the two ends. This CDR3 comprises 15 residues. The CDR3 here is CASSHRIYSNQPQHF. CDR3 DNA: TGTGCCAGCAGCCACAGGATATATAGCAATCAGCCCCAGCATTTT.

The count of this clone is one. The chain uses TRBV11-2 and TRBJ2-2, with TRBD1 identical over 8 bases. This CDR3 is built from 14 residues. Germline V CDR1 and CDR2: SGHAT, FQNNGV. V lost 2 bases, J lost 5 bases, and 1 base stayed unmatched. The CDR3: CASSLRTGTGELFF. The CDR3 region has the DNA TGTGCCAGCAGCTTACGGACAGGGACCGGGGAGCTGTTTTTT.

Comments on this clone: It is likely a read error: a sequence one base away is far more abundant. Other DNA sequences in the same sample also yield this CDR3. The chain employs TRBV25-1 and TRBJ1-4; 8 bases agree with TRBD1. The CDR3 is made up of 15 amino acids. Germline V gene data show CDR1 as MGHDK and CDR2 as SYGVNS. The CDR3 sequence: CASSEYTGGNEKLFF. In nucleotides, the CDR3 is TGTGCCAGCAGTGAATATACAGGGGGAAATGAAAAGCTGTTTTTT.

The chain carries TRBV5-6 and TRBJ2-7; D perhaps matches TRBD2 (6 bases). The germline CDR1 and CDR2 sequences are SGHDT and YYEEEE. The CDR3 loop spans 14 amino acids. V was cut by 4 bases and J by 5 bases, with 16 bases left in between. The CDR3 reads CASSPERRVNEQYF. CDR3 DNA: TGTGCCAGCAGCCCCGAGAGGAGGGTAAACGAGCAGTACTTC.

This clone occurred once. DNA of the CDR3: TGTGCCACCAGCAGAGAAACAGGGTTCGCAGGAAACACCATATATTTT. The encoded protein is CATSRETGFAGNTIYF. V gene TRBV15 combines with J gene TRBJ1-3; tentatively, D is TRBD1 (6 bases). Trimming removed 0 bases from V and 4 bases from J, with 13 bases in between. This CDR3 is built from 16 residues. Germline CDR1 LNHNV, CDR2 YYDKDF (reference sequence).